This TCR beta chain is from a study of cytomegalovirus exposure and HLA in healthy donors. Notes on the study in general: An Asian-associated ancestry cluster reportedly showed fewer N-insertions than the roughly 670-donor mean in a later analysis. Sequence variants that were highly shared formed a cluster that was likely a sequencing artifact. Later on, analysis showed that most CMV-associated TCR beta chains appeared to be HLA-restricted.

With regard to this clone: Antigen specificity is unknown.

In germline, CDR1 is SGDLS, CDR2 YYNGEE. The CDR3 runs 13 residues. The PCR ran on 60 Vbeta and 13 Jbeta primers. As processed by the authors: Approximately 79 million unique TCR beta chains, 10 million to 13 million of them shared, were counted by a later analysis. TCRdb's table, derived via immunoSEQ multiplex PCR, lists solely in-frame clones and lacks some. The D gene and trimming were derived from the DNA, and the V and J assignments and clone size from that table. Of 150,000 to 200,000 clones listed, roughly 83% were seen once; the top ten hold approximately 0.26%. The specimen sequenced was PBMCs. The chain couples TRBV9 to TRBJ2-7, with 9 bases matching TRBD1. This clonotype originated in a boy aged 5-17 years in good health and CMV-seronegative. The CDR3 nucleotides are TGTGCAAGCCTAGGGACAGGGTCCTACGAGCAGTACTTC. Encoded protein: CASLGTGSYEQYF.